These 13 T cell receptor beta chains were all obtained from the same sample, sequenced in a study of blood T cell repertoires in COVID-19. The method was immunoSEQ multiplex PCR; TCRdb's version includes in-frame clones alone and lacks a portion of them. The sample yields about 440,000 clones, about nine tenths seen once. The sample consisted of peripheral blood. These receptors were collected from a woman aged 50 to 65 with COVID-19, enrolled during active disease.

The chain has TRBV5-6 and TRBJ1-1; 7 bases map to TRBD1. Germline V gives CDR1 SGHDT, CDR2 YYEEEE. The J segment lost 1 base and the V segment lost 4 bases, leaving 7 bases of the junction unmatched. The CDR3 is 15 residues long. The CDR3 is CASSPGTVSNTEAFF. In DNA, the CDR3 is TGTGCCAGCAGCCCGGGGACAGTATCGAACACTGAAGCTTTCTTT. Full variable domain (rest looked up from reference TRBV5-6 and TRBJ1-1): DAGVTQSPTHLIKTRGQQVTLRCSPKSGHDTVSWYQQALGQGPQFIFQYYEEEERQRGNFPDRFSGHQFPNYSSELNVNALLLGDSALYLCASSPGTVSNTEAFFGQGTRLTVV.

The CDR3 protein is CASSPPPGTEAFF. The CDR3 nucleotides read TGTGCCAGTAGTCCCCCCCCGGGAACTGAAGCTTTCTTT. The rearrangement joins TRBV19 to TRBJ1-1; D unclear. Germline V gene lookup returns CDR1 LNHDA and CDR2 SQIVND (reference sequence). The CDR3 extends over 13 amino acids. Trimming took 5 bases from V and 5 from J, leaving 12 bases between them. The full variable domain, rest sourced from reference TRBV19 and TRBJ1-1, is DGGITQSPKYLFRKEGQNVTLSCEQNLNHDAMYWYRQDPGQGLRLIYYSQIVNDFQKGDIAEGYSVSREKKESFPLTVTSAQKNPTAFYLCASSPPPGTEAFFGQGTRLTVV.

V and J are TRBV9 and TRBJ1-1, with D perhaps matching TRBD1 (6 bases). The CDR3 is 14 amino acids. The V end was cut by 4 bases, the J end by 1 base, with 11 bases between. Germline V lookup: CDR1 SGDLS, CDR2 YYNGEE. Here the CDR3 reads CASSPSGQNTEAFF. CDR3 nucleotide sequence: TGTGCCAGCAGCCCCTCGGGACAGAACACTGAAGCTTTCTTT.

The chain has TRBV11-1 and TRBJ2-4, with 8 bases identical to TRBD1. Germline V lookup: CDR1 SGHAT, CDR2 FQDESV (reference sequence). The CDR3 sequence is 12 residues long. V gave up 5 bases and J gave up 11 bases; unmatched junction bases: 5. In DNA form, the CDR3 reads TGTGCCAGCAGCCCGGACAGGGACCTTCAGTACTTC. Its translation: CASSPDRDLQYF.

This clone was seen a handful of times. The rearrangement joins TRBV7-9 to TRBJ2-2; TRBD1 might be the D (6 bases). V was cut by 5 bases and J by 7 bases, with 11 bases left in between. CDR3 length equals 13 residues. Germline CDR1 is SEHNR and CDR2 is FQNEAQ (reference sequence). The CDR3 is CASSATGRGELFF. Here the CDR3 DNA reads TGTGCCAGCAGCGCTACAGGGCGCGGGGAGCTGTTTTTT.

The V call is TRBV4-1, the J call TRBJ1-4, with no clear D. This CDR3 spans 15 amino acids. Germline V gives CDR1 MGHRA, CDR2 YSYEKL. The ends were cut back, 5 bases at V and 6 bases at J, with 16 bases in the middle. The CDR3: CASSYRAVRDEKLFF. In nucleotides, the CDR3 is TGCGCCAGCAGCTACCGCGCCGTGAGGGATGAAAAACTGTTTTTT.

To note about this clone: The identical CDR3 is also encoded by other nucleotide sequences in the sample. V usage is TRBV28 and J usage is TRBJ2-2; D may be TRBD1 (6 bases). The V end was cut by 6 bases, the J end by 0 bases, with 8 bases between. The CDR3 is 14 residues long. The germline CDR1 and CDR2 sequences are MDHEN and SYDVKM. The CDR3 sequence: CASRDSPNTGELFF. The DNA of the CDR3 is TGTGCCAGCAGGGACAGTCCGAACACCGGGGAGCTGTTTTTT.

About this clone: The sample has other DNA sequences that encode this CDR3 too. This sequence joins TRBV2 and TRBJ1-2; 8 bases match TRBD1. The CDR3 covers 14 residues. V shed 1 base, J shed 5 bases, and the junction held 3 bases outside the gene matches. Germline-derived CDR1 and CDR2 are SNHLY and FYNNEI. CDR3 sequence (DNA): TGTGCCAGCAGTGAAGATAACAGGGGGTATGGCTACACCTTC. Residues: CASSEDNRGYGYTF.

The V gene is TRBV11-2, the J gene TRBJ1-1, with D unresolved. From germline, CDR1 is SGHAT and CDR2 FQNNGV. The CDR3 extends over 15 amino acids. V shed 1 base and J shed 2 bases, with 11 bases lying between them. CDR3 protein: CASSLGFLSNTEAFF. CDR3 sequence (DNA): TGTGCCAGCAGCTTAGGTTTTCTTTCTAACACTGAAGCTTTCTTT. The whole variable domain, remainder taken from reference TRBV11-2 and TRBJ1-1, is EAGVAQSPRYKIIEKRQSVAFWCNPISGHATLYWYQQILGQGPKLLIQFQNNGVVDDSQLPKDRFSAERLKGVDSTLKIQPAKLEDSAVYLCASSLGFLSNTEAFFGQGTRLTVV.

The CDR3 reads CASSPSGGAYQFF. The CDR3 nucleotides are TGTGCCAGCAGTCCCTCCGGGGGGGCGTATCAGTTCTTC. The J gene is TRBJ2-1, the V gene TRBV28, with 8 nucleotides matching TRBD2. Germline V gene lookup returns CDR1 MDHEN and CDR2 SYDVKM. The CDR3 totals 13 residues. V was clipped by 5 bases and J by 13 bases; unmatched bases: 10.

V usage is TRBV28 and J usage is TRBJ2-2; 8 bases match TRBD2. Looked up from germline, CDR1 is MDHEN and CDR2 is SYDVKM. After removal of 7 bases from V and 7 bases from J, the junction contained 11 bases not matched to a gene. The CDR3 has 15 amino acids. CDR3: CASTLPGLAGGELFF. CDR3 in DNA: TGTGCCAGCACCCTCCCAGGGCTAGCGGGCGGGGAGCTGTTTTTT.

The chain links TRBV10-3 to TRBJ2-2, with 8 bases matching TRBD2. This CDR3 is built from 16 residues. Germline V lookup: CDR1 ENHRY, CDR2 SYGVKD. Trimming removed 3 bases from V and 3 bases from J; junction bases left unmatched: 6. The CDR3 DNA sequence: TGTGCCATCAGTGAACCGGGACTAGGCCACACCGGGGAGCTGTTTTTT. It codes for CAISEPGLGHTGELFF.

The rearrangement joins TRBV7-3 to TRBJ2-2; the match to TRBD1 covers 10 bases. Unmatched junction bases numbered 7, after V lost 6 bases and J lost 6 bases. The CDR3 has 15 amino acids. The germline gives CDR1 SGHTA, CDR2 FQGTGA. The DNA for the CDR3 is TGTGCCAGCAGTAAAGGGACAGGGGAGGCCGGGGAGCTGTTTTTT. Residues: CASSKGTGEAGELFF.